Detailed here is one T cell receptor beta chain. What antigen it recognizes has not been identified. No base-level quality is on record; no much larger clone is a single base apart. This specimen's time point label, per the study, means: baseline before first vaccination. The treatment or condition tag for this specimen amounts to: meningococcal conjugate vaccine given as trial control. Samples from vaccinated people were obtained from the UK trials COV001 and COV002, which included a single-blind randomized controlled phase 2/3 trial of AZD1222 (ChAdOx1 nCoV-19) in healthy adults. For TCRbeta chain sequencing, PBMC samples from trial participants were taken at day 0 and at day 28 after the second dose. The data were obtained in a study of T cell responses to AZD1222 COVID-19 vaccine (dated by TCRdb to 2020 to 2022). For the wider study: TCR sequencing was performed for fewer than 250 trial participants, of whom around 210 were given two doses of AZD1222 and approximately 25 were given two doses of MenACWY control vaccine. Trial participants were enrolled by age into subgroups of 18-55, 56-69 and 70-plus years, and around 150, 28 and 57 TCR-sequenced participants, respectively, were included in these subgroups.

CDR1 and CDR2 are drawn from the germline V gene: SGHVS, FQNEAQ. Trimming accounts for 0 bases at V and 1 base at J, while the number of junction bases matched to no gene is 7. The CDR3 covers 18 residues, taking in both the cysteine and the phenylalanine. The entry retains the CDR3 DNA only, 54 bases that are in frame from base 1. The CDR3 regions of human TCRbeta chains were analyzed by immunosequencing. The authors' pipeline ran thus. TCRs in the repertoires were matched against a reference library of SARS-CoV-2-specific TCRs that had been generated with the MIRA antigen-specificity platform. Breadth meant the fraction of unique TCRs that were SARS-CoV-2-associated, whereas depth meant the fraction of total T cells that were SARS-CoV-2-associated. Using the MIRA data, each spike-specific TCR was assigned both to the spike region to which the TCR was reactive and to a CD4 or CD8 class. Log10-transformed breadth and depth values were compared by one-way ANOVA with Sidak's multiple comparisons tests. TCRdb took over this immuneACCESS table, retaining in-frame rearrangements with V and J assigned. Such tables are incomplete; in checked studies, under half of the missing clones stem from an unresolved V gene, and the remainder is unexplained. V and J calls and clone size are those listed in that table; D and trimming were worked out from the DNA. The sample table shows some 150,000 clones, and around 90% are seen once. Roughly 4.4% of the sample comes from the top ten.

General findings and caveats noted by the study authors: Participants were mostly white British and included more females than males, and it was suggested by the authors that clonal diversity may have been underestimated. Only six AZD1222 recipients were SARS-CoV-2 seropositive at baseline, limiting conclusions about previously exposed vaccinees. Epitopes outside the regions mutated in the B.1.351 and B.1.1.7 variants were reportedly recognized by nearly half of the unique spike-specific TCRs. The 56-69-year group was small, and its depth increase did not reach significance, likely because of low power. No day 14 peak-response samples were available, so repertoires were characterized only after the peak T cell response. Vaccine-associated CD4 TCRs spanned the whole spike protein, with dominant responses in regions 160-218 and 743-854. After two AZD1222 doses, both the breadth and the depth of spike-specific TCRs were significantly higher than at day 0 and than in MenACWY recipients.

The sequencing used peripheral blood, collected on day 0 of MenACWY control vaccination. The chain is made from TRBV7-8 and TRBJ2-7; 12 central nucleotides agree with TRBD2. The receptor comes from an adult in good health. The DNA is TGTGCCAGCAGCTTAGCCCGGACTAGCGGGGCCGTGTCCTACGAGCAGTACTTC. This codes for CASSLARTSGAVSYEQYF.